The 22 T cell receptor beta chains given below trace back to one sample, sequenced in a study of shared clonotypes between healthy human individuals. Clones were sequenced by immunoSEQ multiplex PCR, and TCRdb holds only the in-frame ones, with some missing. This sample has 2 million to 2.5 million clones, with approximately 93% found just once. Sequencing used naive CD4+ T cells from PBMCs. The subset is: CD45RA+ positively selected. All receptors derive from a man aged 18 to 30 in good health. Some clones in this sample may be carry-over from other donors' samples.

Here the CDR3 DNA reads TGTGCCAGCAGCTTAGCGGGCCGACCCAACAATGAGCAGTTCTTC. Its translation is CASSLAGRPNNEQFF. The chain employs TRBV7-9 and TRBJ2-1; D gene ambiguous. The CDR3 covers 15 residues. Trimming stripped 0 bases from V and 5 bases from J, with 11 bases between. Looked up from germline, CDR1 is SEHNR and CDR2 is FQNEAQ (reference sequence).

The chain combines TRBV6-5 with TRBJ2-7, with D possibly TRBD2 on 6 matching bases. Trimming removed 0 bases at V and 3 bases at J, with 9 bases between. The CDR3 consists of 14 residues. Germline CDR1 is MNHEY and CDR2 is SVGAGI. The CDR3 DNA sequence: TGTGCCAGCAGTTACTCGATGGGAGGCTACGAGCAGTACTTC. It specifies CASSYSMGGYEQYF.

The rearrangement joins TRBV4-3 to TRBJ2-4; 13 bases match TRBD2. The trim removed 3 bases at V and 6 bases at J, leaving 20 bases unmatched. The CDR3 has 21 residues. From germline, CDR1 is LGHNA and CDR2 YSLEER. In nucleotides, the CDR3 is TGCGCCAGCAGCCAGGCTGCGGACGGGCCGGGACTAGCGGGAATGGGAAACATTCAGTACTTC. Protein product: CASSQAADGPGLAGMGNIQYF.

V gene TRBV4-1 combines with J gene TRBJ2-7; D possibly corresponds to TRBD1 (6 bases). Looked up from germline, CDR1 is MGHRA and CDR2 is YSYEKL. The CDR3 sequence is 15 residues long. V was clipped by 1 base and J by 3 bases, with 13 bases between them. This CDR3 reads CASSQAWDTYYEQYF. Written as DNA, the CDR3 is TGCGCCAGCAGCCAAGCGTGGGACACATACTACGAGCAGTACTTC.

Concerning this clone itself: The sample carries other DNA sequences with the same CDR3. The gene calls are TRBV7-2 and TRBJ2-2; D possibly uses TRBD1 or TRBD2 (6 bases each). Trimming left V 1 base short and J 4 bases short, with 10 bases between. This CDR3 is 15 amino acids long. Germline-derived CDR1 and CDR2 are SGHTA and FQGNSA. The DNA for the CDR3 is TGTGCCAGCAGCTTAGGGGGGGCGGGCACCGGGGAGCTGTTTTTT. Protein product: CASSLGGAGTGELFF.

This clone was detected once. The V call is TRBV6-5, the J call TRBJ1-4; D unclear. The CDR3 consists of 13 residues. V lost 6 bases, J lost 3 bases, and 8 bases lay in between. CDR1 MNHEY and CDR2 SVGAGI come from the germline V gene. The CDR3 DNA reads as TGTGCCAGCAGCGGGTGGGCTAATGAAAAACTGTTTTTT. Translated, it gives CASSGWANEKLFF.

The rearrangement uses TRBV27 and TRBJ1-2; a possible D gene is TRBD1 (5 bases). CDR3 length equals 14 residues. V was clipped by 8 bases and J by 0 bases, with 13 bases between them. CDR1 and CDR2 from the germline V gene are MNHEY and SMNVEV (reference sequence). The CDR3 DNA sequence: TGTGCCAGCGGTGCCGACAGCTCTAACTATGGCTACACCTTC. This sequence encodes CASGADSSNYGYTF.

The chain is built from TRBV29-1 and TRBJ1-1; D remains unclear. Germline CDR1 is SQVTM and CDR2 is ANQGSEA. The CDR3 loop spans 14 amino acids. V lost 1 base and J lost 1, with 10 bases in between. CDR3 sequence reads: CSVEGSRTNTEAFF. CDR3 sequence (DNA): TGCAGCGTTGAAGGAAGCAGAACGAACACTGAAGCTTTCTTT.

V gene TRBV6-1 combines with J gene TRBJ1-5; D is perhaps TRBD1 (5 bases). The CDR3 extends over 14 amino acids. The V and J ends lost 5 bases and 3 bases respectively, with 11 bases between them. The germline V gene encodes CDR1 MNHNS and CDR2 SASEGT. CDR3: CASSSGTNNQPQHF. CDR3 nucleotide sequence: TGTGCCAGCAGTTCCGGGACCAACAATCAGCCCCAGCATTTT.

The chain combines TRBV30 with TRBJ2-1; TRBD2 agrees at 7 bases. The V gene's germline CDR1 is GTSNPN and CDR2 SVGIG (reference sequence). V trimming: 4 bases; J trimming: 1 base; junction bases outside the gene matches: 4. This CDR3 contains 14 residues. The CDR3 reads CAWTSGRSYNEQFF. The CDR3 DNA is TGTGCCTGGACTAGCGGACGATCCTACAATGAGCAGTTCTTC. Looking up the rest from reference TRBV30 and TRBJ2-1 gives the full variable domain: SQTIHQWPATLVQPVGSPLSLECTVEGTSNPNLYWYRQAAGRGLQLLFYSVGIGQISSEVPQNLSASRPQDRQFILSSKKLLLSDSGFYLCAWTSGRSYNEQFFGPGTRLTVL.

This chain links TRBV7-3 with TRBJ2-3; D unresolved. V was clipped by 9 bases and J by 6 bases, with 10 bases between them. The CDR3 is 11 residues long. Germline V gene lookup returns CDR1 SGHTA and CDR2 FQGTGA. The CDR3 coding sequence is TGTGCCAGTCGTGAGGCGGATACGCAGTATTTT. It translates to CASREADTQYF.

The chain has TRBV7-8 and TRBJ2-4; tentatively, D is TRBD1 or TRBD2 (6 bases each). The germline gives CDR1 SGHVS, CDR2 FQNEAQ. The V gene lost 1 base and the J gene lost 1 base, with 8 bases spanning the gap. CDR3 size: 15 residues. CDR3 amino acids: CASSLGGAAKNIQYF. In nucleotides, the CDR3 is TGTGCCAGCAGCTTAGGGGGGGCTGCCAAAAACATTCAGTACTTC.

The chain joins TRBV19 to TRBJ1-5; TRBD1 might be the D (5 bases). The germline CDR1 and CDR2 sequences are LNHDA and SQIVND (reference sequence). This CDR3 contains 16 residues. Between the trimmed V and J ends, which lost 0 bases and 4 bases, there was a span of 13 bases. CDR3 coding DNA: TGTGCCAGTAGTATAGATCGCCTGGGGGGAAATCAGCCCCAGCATTTT. Translation gives CASSIDRLGGNQPQHF.

The CDR3 nucleotides read TGTGCCAGCAGTCCCCCGGATGTACCCCAGCCCCAGCATTTT. This translates into CASSPPDVPQPQHF. V usage is TRBV28 and J usage is TRBJ1-5; D gene unclear. The ends were cut back, 5 bases at V and 7 bases at J, with 15 bases in the middle. This CDR3 comprises 14 residues. Germline V gene sequence: CDR1 MDHEN, CDR2 SYDVKM. Supplemented by reference TRBV28 and TRBJ1-5, the full variable domain reads DVKVTQSSRYLVKRTGEKVFLECVQDMDHENMFWYRQDPGLGLRLIYFSYDVKMKEKGDIPEGYSVSREKKERFSLILESASTNQTSMYLCASSPPDVPQPQHFGDGTRLSIL.

The chain joins TRBV11-2 to TRBJ2-3, with D possibly TRBD2 on 6 matching bases. The germline CDR1 and CDR2 sequences are SGHAT and FQNNGV. The CDR3 totals 18 residues. The V gene lost 1 base and the J gene lost 2 bases, with 19 bases spanning the gap. The CDR3 loop reads CASSLVPPSGRDTDTQYF. The CDR3 nucleotides read TGTGCCAGCAGCTTAGTACCCCCGTCTGGGCGGGACACAGATACGCAGTATTTT.

The chain recombines TRBV13 with TRBJ2-1; D might be TRBD1 or TRBD2, each matching 5 bases. CDR3 length equals 18 residues. Trimming pared 6 bases from V and 11 bases from J, leaving 32 bases between. Looked up from germline, CDR1 is PRHDT and CDR2 is FYEKMQ (reference sequence). The CDR3 bases are TGTGCCAGCAGATCGGGCGTATACCGGGACCCCACCCCGACGCAGCAGTTCTTC. Translation: CASRSGVYRDPTPTQQFF.

The J gene is TRBJ2-3, the V gene TRBV6-6; 12 bases fit TRBD1. The V gene's germline CDR1 is MNHNY and CDR2 SVGAGI (reference sequence). The CDR3 consists of 15 residues. Germline trimming cut 4 bases from V and 6 bases from J; bases unmatched to any gene: 5. This chain's CDR3 is CASSWGGTGGDTQYF. The CDR3 nucleotides are TGTGCCAGCAGTTGGGGGGGGACAGGGGGCGATACGCAGTATTTT.

The chain employs TRBV7-2 and TRBJ1-2; possibly TRBD1 for D (6 bases). CDR1 is SGHTA and CDR2 is FQGNSA in the germline V gene. The CDR3 consists of 16 residues. V was clipped by 3 bases and J by 4 bases, with 18 bases between them. The CDR3 spells CASSLDTGGAGYGYTF. CDR3 nucleotides: TGTGCCAGCAGCTTGGATACTGGGGGGGCAGGCTATGGCTACACCTTC.

The rearrangement joins TRBV4-2 to TRBJ1-5, with D hard to call. CDR1 LGHNA and CDR2 YNFKEQ come from the germline V gene. The V gene lost 0 bases and the J gene lost 5 bases, with 11 bases spanning the gap. There are 15 residues in the CDR3. The CDR3 spells CASSQDPPGYQPQHF. CDR3 DNA sequence: TGTGCCAGCAGCCAAGATCCCCCAGGTTATCAGCCCCAGCATTTT.

This sequence joins TRBV5-1 and TRBJ1-4; TRBD1 matches at 9 bases. V lost 2 bases to trimming and J lost 8 bases; unmatched junction nucleotides: 7. In germline, CDR1 is SGHRS, CDR2 YFSETQ. The CDR3 runs to 15 residues. The CDR3 DNA reads TGCGCCAGCAGCTTTACAGGGGGCGTTACCGAAAAACTGTTTTTT. Its translation is CASSFTGGVTEKLFF.

The chain carries TRBV28 and TRBJ1-2; TRBD1 agrees at 8 bases. The trim removed 1 base at V and 2 bases at J, leaving 3 bases unmatched. Germline assignment: CDR1 MDHEN and CDR2 SYDVKM. The CDR3 totals 15 residues. CDR3 bases: TGTGCCAGCAGTTTATCCCACAGGGGGAACTATGGCTACACCTTC. Translated: CASSLSHRGNYGYTF.

This clone was seen just once. The same CDR3 also results from other DNA sequences found in this sample. The rearrangement joins TRBV28 to TRBJ2-6; D is possibly TRBD1 or TRBD2 (6 bases each). CDR1 and CDR2 from the germline V gene are MDHEN and SYDVKM. The V end lost 4 bases, the J end lost 2 bases, and 9 bases lay between the germline ends. CDR3 size: 15 residues. The DNA of the CDR3 is TGTGCCAGCAGTTCAGGGGAGGCTGGGGCCAACGTCCTGACTTTC. Its translation is CASSSGEAGANVLTF. Variable domain in full (rest from reference TRBV28 and TRBJ2-6): DVKVTQSSRYLVKRTGEKVFLECVQDMDHENMFWYRQDPGLGLRLIYFSYDVKMKEKGDIPEGYSVSREKKERFSLILESASTNQTSMYLCASSSGEAGANVLTFGAGSRLTVL.